Each of the 4 T cell receptor beta chains below was sequenced from the same sample in a study of T-cell reconstitution after alpha-beta-depleted transplantation in children. It was with unique molecular identifiers that the TCRbeta library was prepared. A single record per CDR3 protein comes from TCRdb applying MiXCR to the PCR reads. In the table there are 600,000 to 700,000 distinct CDR3 sequences, about an eighth of which are singletons. The sample in question was PBMCs, obtained before TCRalphabeta/CD19-depleted stem cell transplant. The source is a girl aged 2 to 9 with congenital amegakaryocytic thrombocytopenia, due to receive a stem cell transplant.

This clonotype has a handful of counts. This sequence joins TRBV11-2 and TRBJ1-1; D remains ambiguous. Trimming removed 4 bases from V and 10 bases from J, with 19 bases in between. Germline V gene sequence: CDR1 SGHAT, CDR2 FQNNGV. This CDR3 has 14 residues. The CDR3 DNA reads TGTGCCAGCAGCTCCATCGATTTTCCCGAGGCAGCTTTCTTT. It codes for CASSSIDFPEAAFF.

The chain couples TRBV3-1 to TRBJ2-7; 10 bases are shared with TRBD2. The CDR3 contains 16 residues. Germline loops: CDR1 LGHDT, CDR2 YNNKEL (reference sequence). The ends lost 1 base at V and 6 bases at J; junction bases unmatched: 9. The CDR3 here is CASSQAGASGSTEQYF. CDR3 nucleotide sequence: TGTGCCAGCAGCCAAGCGGGGGCTAGCGGGAGTACCGAGCAGTACTTC.

This clonotype was detected a few times. The V gene is TRBV5-1, the J gene TRBJ2-3; 12 bases are shared with TRBD2. V was pared by 4 bases and J by 0 bases, with 12 bases of the junction left unmatched. CDR1 is SGHRS, CDR2 YFSETQ, per germline. The CDR3 has 19 amino acids. Here the CDR3 DNA reads TGCGCCAGCAGCATAAACCCCGGGACTAGCGGGTCTAGCACAGATACGCAGTATTTT. Protein product: CASSINPGTSGSSTDTQYF. Drawing the rest from reference TRBV5-1 and TRBJ2-3, the complete variable domain is KAGVTQTPRYLIKTRGQQVTLSCSPISGHRSVSWYQQTPGQGLQFLFEYFSETQRNKGNFPGRFSGRQFSNSRSEMNVSTLELGDSALYLCASSINPGTSGSSTDTQYFGPGTRLTVL.

This clonotype occurred many times. This sequence joins TRBV20-1 and TRBJ2-7; weak D call: TRBD1 (5 bases). Looked up from germline, CDR1 is DFQATT and CDR2 is SNEGSKA (reference sequence). The CDR3 is 13 amino acids. Trimming pared 1 base from V and 2 bases from J, leaving 9 bases between. The CDR3 here is CSARGDSAYEQYF. The DNA of the CDR3 is TGCAGTGCTAGAGGAGACAGCGCCTACGAGCAGTACTTC.